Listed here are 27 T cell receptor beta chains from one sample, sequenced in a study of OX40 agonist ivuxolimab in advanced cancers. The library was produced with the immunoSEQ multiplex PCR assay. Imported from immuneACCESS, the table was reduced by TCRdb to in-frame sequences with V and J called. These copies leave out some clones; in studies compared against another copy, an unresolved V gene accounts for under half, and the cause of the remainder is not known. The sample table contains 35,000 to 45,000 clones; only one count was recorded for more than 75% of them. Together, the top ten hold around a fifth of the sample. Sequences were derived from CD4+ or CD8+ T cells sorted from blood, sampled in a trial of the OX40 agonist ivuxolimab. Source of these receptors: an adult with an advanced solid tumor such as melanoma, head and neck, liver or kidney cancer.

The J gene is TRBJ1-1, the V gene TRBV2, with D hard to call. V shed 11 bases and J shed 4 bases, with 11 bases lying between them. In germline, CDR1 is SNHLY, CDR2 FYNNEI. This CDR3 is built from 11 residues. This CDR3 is CAGVFLTEAFF. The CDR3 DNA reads TGTGCCGGCGTATTTCTCACTGAAGCTTTCTTT.

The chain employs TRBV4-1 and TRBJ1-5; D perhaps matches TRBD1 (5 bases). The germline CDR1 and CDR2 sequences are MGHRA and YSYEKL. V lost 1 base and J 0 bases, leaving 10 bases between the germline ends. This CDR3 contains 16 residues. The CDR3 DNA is TGCGCCAGCAGCCAAGCAGGGTGGGGTAGCAATCAGCCCCAGCATTTT. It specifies CASSQAGWGSNQPQHF.

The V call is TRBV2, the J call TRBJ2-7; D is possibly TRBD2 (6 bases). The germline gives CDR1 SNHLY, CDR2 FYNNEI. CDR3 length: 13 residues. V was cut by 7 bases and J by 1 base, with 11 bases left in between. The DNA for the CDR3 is TGTGCCAGCATAGCGGATCCTTCCTACGAGCAGTACTTC. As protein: CASIADPSYEQYF.

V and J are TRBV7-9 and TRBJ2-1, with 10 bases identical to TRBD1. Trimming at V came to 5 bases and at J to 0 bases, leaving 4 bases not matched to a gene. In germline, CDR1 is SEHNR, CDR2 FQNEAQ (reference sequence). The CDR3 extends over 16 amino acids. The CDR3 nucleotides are TGTGCCAGCAGCCCCGGACAGGGGGACTCCTACAATGAGCAGTTCTTC. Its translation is CASSPGQGDSYNEQFF. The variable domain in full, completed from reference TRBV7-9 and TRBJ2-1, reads DTGVSQNPRHKITKRGQNVTFRCDPISEHNRLYWYRQTLGQGPEFLTYFQNEAQLEKSRLLSDRFSAERPKGSFSTLEIQRTEQGDSAMYLCASSPGQGDSYNEQFFGPGTRLTVL.

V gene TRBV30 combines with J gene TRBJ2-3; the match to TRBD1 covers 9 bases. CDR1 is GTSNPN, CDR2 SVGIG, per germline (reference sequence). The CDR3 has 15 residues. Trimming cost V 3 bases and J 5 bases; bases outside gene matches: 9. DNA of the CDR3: TGTGCCTGGAGCCATACAGGGGGCGTTAAAGATACGCAGTATTTT. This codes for CAWSHTGGVKDTQYF.

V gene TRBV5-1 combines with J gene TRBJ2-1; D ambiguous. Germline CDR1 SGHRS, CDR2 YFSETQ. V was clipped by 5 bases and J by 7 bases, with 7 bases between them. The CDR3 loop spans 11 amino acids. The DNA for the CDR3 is TGCGCCAGCAGACATGGGAATGAGCAGTTCTTC. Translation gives CASRHGNEQFF.

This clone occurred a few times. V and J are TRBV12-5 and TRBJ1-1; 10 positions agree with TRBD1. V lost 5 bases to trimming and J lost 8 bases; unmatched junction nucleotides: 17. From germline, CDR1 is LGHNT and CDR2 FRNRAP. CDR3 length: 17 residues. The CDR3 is CASGQNLRDRGIWEAFF. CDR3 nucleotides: TGTGCTAGTGGTCAAAACTTAAGGGACAGGGGTATCTGGGAAGCTTTCTTT.

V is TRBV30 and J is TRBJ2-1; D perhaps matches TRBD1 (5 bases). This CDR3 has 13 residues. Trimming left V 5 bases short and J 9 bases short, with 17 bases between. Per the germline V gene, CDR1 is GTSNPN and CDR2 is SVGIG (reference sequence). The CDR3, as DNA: TGTGCCTGGTTTTTCCAGGGTATGACTGAGCAGTTCTTC. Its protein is CAWFFQGMTEQFF.

CDR3 protein: CASSLVGGYEQYF. CDR3 coding DNA: TGTGCCAGCAGCTTGGTGGGGGGCTACGAGCAGTACTTC. The chain employs TRBV5-8 and TRBJ2-7; D is possibly TRBD2 (6 bases). This CDR3 is built from 13 residues. CDR1 SGHTS and CDR2 YDEGEE come from the germline V gene. V lost 0 bases and J 3 bases, leaving 7 bases between the germline ends.

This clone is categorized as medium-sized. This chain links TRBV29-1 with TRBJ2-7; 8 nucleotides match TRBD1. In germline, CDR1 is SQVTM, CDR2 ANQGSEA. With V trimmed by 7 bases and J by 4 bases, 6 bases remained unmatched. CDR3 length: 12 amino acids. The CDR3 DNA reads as TGCAGCGCCGGACAGGGAGCTTACGAGCAGTACTTC. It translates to CSAGQGAYEQYF.

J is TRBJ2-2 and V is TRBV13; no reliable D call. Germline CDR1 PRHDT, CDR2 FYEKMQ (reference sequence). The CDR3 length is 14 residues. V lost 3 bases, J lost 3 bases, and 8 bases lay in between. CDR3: CASSLGYDTGELFF. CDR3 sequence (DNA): TGTGCCAGCAGCTTGGGGTATGACACCGGGGAGCTGTTTTTT.

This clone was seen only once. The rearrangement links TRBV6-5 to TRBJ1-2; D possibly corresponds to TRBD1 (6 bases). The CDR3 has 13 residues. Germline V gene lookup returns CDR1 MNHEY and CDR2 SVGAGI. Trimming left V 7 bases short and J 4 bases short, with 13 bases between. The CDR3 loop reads CASTTTGAYGYTF. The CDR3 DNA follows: TGTGCCAGCACCACGACAGGAGCCTATGGCTACACCTTC.

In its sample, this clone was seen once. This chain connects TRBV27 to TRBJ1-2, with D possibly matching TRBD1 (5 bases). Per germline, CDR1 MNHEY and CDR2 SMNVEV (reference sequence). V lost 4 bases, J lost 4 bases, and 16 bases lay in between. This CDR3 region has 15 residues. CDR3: CASSSRDSWVYGYTF. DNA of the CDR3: TGTGCCAGCAGTTCCCGGGACTCCTGGGTCTATGGCTACACCTTC.

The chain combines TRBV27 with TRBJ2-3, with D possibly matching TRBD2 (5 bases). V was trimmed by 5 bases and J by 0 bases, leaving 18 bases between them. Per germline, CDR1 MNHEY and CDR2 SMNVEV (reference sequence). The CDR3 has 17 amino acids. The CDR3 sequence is CASSPIPGIESTDTQYF. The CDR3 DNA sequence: TGTGCCAGCAGTCCTATCCCCGGGATAGAGAGCACAGATACGCAGTATTTT.

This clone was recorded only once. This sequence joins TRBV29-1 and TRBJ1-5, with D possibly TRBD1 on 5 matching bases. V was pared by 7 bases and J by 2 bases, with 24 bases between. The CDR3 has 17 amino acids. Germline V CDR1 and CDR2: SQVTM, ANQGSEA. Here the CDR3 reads CSAGGPSGTEGNQPQHF. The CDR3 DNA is TGCAGCGCCGGAGGACCTTCTGGGACGGAGGGCAATCAGCCCCAGCATTTT.

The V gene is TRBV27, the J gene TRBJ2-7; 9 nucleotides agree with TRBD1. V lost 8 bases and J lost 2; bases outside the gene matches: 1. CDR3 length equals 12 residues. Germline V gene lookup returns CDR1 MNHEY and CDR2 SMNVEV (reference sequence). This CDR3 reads CASGTGPYEQYF. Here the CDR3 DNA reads TGTGCCAGCGGGACAGGGCCCTACGAGCAGTACTTC.

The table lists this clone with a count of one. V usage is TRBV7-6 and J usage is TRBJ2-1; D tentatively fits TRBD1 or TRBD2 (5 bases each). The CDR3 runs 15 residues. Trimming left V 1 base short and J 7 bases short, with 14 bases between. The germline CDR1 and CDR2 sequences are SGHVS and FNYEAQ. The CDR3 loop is CASSLVLGVRNEQFF. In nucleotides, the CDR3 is TGTGCCAGCAGCTTAGTTCTGGGGGTTAGGAATGAGCAGTTCTTC.

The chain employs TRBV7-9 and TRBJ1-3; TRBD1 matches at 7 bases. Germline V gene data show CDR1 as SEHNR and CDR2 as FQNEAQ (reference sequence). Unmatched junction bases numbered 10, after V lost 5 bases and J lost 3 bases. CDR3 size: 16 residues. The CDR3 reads CASSTYDRVGGNTIYF. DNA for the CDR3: TGTGCCAGCAGCACTTACGACAGGGTAGGTGGAAACACCATATATTTT.

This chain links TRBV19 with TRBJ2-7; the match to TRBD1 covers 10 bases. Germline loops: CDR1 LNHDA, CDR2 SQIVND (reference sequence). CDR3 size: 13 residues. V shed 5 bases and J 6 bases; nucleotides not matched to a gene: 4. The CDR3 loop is CASSLGQGSEQYF. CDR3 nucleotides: TGTGCCAGTAGTTTGGGACAGGGGTCCGAGCAGTACTTC.

DNA for the CDR3: TGCGCCAGCAGCCAGGGGAACACCGGGGAGCTGTTTTTT. Its protein is CASSQGNTGELFF. The chain combines TRBV4-1 with TRBJ2-2; D is ambiguous. V lost 3 bases and J 1 base, leaving 3 bases between the germline ends. The CDR3 is made up of 13 amino acids. Germline V gene lookup returns CDR1 MGHRA and CDR2 YSYEKL.

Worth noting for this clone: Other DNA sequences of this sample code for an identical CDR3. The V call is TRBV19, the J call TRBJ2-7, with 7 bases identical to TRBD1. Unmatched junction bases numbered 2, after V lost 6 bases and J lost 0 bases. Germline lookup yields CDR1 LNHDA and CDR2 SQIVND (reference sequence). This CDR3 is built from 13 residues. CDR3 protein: CASSRDSSYEQYF. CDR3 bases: TGTGCCAGTAGCAGGGACAGCTCCTACGAGCAGTACTTC.

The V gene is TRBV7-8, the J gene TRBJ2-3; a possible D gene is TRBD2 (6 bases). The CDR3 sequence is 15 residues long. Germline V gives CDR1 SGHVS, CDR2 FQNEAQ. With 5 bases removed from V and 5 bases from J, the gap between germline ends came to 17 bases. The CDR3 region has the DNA TGTGCCAGCAGCCCTGCGGGACGGGGCCGAGATACGCAGTATTTT. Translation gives CASSPAGRGRDTQYF. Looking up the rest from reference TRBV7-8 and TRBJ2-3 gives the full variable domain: GAGVSQSPRYKVAKRGQDVALRCDPISGHVSLFWYQQALGQGPEFLTYFQNEAQLDKSGLPSDRFFAERPEGSVSTLKIQRTQQEDSAVYLCASSPAGRGRDTQYFGPGTRLTVL.

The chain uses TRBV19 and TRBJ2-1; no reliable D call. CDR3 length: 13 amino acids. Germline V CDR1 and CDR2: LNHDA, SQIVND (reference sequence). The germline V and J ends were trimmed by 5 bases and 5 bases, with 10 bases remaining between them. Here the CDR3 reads CASSPYENNEQFF. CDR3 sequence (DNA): TGTGCCAGTAGTCCATACGAGAACAATGAGCAGTTCTTC.

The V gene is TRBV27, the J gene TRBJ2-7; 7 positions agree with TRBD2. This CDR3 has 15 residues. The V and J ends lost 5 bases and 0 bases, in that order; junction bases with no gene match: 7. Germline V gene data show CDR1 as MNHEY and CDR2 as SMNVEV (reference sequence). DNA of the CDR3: TGTGCCAGCAGTCAGGGAGGGCTCAGCTCCTACGAGCAGTACTTC. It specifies CASSQGGLSSYEQYF.

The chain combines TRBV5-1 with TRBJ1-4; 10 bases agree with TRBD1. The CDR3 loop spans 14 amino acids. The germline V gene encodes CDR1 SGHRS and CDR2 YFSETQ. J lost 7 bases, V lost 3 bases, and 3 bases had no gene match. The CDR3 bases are TGCGCCAGCAGCTCCGGGACAGGGGCTGAAAAACTGTTTTTT. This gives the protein CASSSGTGAEKLFF.

The chain's CDR3 is CAISPSDTRGTEAFF. The CDR3 DNA reads TGTGCCATCAGCCCCTCGGACACTCGAGGGACTGAAGCTTTCTTT. The J gene is TRBJ1-1, the V gene TRBV10-3; TRBD1 might be the D (5 bases). V was shortened by 6 bases and J by 5 bases, with 19 bases between the two germline ends. The CDR3 is made up of 15 amino acids. From germline, CDR1 is ENHRY and CDR2 SYGVKD.

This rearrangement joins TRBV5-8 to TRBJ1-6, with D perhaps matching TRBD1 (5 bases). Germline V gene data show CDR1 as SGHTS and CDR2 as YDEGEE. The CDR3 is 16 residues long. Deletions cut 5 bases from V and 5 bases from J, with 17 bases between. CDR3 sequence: CASRVGRNINNSPLHF. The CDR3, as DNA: TGTGCCAGCAGAGTGGGGCGGAATATCAATAATTCACCCCTCCACTTT.